This TCR beta chain was captured in a study of blood T cell repertoires in COVID-19. Study information: Samples representing acute and convalescent COVID-19 were sourced from the United States, Italy and Spain. The cDNA or gDNA used as material had been derived from T cells, B-cell-depleted T cells, or PBMCs.

The table came from immunoSEQ multiplex PCR; TCRdb's copy has only in-frame clones and leaves some out. The sample has tens of thousands of clones, roughly 84% seen once; the top ten hold roughly a tenth. This clonotype was obtained from a man between 50 and 59 years old with COVID-19, enrolled during active disease. Sequenced material: peripheral blood.

The CDR3 nucleotides read TGTGCCAGCAGTGAGGCTAGCGGGAGCACCGGGGAGCTGTTTTTT. Translating gives CASSEASGSTGELFF. The rearrangement uses TRBV6-1 and TRBJ2-2, with 10 bases lining up with TRBD2. With 3 bases clipped from V and 4 bases from J, the junction kept 2 bases outside the gene matches. There are 15 residues in the CDR3. Germline CDR1 and CDR2: MNHNS and SASEGT.